This entry lists 4 T cell receptor beta chains sequenced from one sample in a study of tumor-infiltrating lymphocytes in primary liver carcinoma. With a constant-region primer, TCR beta cDNA was made from 450 to 650 ng of total RNA. Investigators got TCR beta libraries out of three nested multiplex PCR rounds, done with slightly modified ARM-PCR. A C-beta reverse primer and TRBV1-TRBV30 forward primers served in each of the first two PCR rounds, at about 10 cycles apiece. TCRdb ran MiXCR on the multiplex PCR reads and lists one entry per CDR3 protein. The sample contains more than 100,000 distinct CDR3 sequences, approximately 68% of which appear only once. Unsorted bulk tissue of roughly 18-32 mg yielded co-extracted RNA and DNA. The sequenced sample was tumor-adjacent normal liver tissue. The source is a woman aged 55-75 years with primary liver carcinoma and hepatitis B virus infection.

In the case of this clonotype: A single base separates this from a much larger clone, so it may be a read error. CDR3 sequence: CASSPNSENYEQYF. The CDR3 region has the DNA TGCGCCAGCAGCCCAAACAGCGAGAACTACGAGCAGTACTTC. The chain uses TRBV4-1 and TRBJ2-7; D unclear. CDR1 is MGHRA and CDR2 is YSYEKL in the germline V gene. The germline V and J ends were trimmed by 4 bases and 3 bases, with 13 bases remaining between them. This CDR3 comprises 14 residues.

Concerning this clonotype: The junction shows a germline mismatch at one end, possibly a read error. The gene calls are TRBV11-2 and TRBJ2-3; D perhaps matches TRBD2 (6 bases). Germline V gene sequence: CDR1 SGHAT, CDR2 FQNNGV. The CDR3 totals 16 residues. DNA of the CDR3: TGTGCCAGCAGCTCCATGCCCGGGAGTCCGACAGATACACAGTATTTT. Residues: CASSSMPGSPTDTQYF. The full variable domain, rest sourced from reference TRBV11-2 and TRBJ2-3, is EAGVAQSPRYKIIEKRQSVAFWCNPISGHATLYWYQQILGQGPKLLIQFQNNGVVDDSQLPKDRFSAERLKGVDSTLKIQPAKLEDSAVYLCASSSMPGSPTDTQYFGPGTRLTVL.

Comments on this clonotype: An end of the junction differs from the germline gene, which may be a read error. This chain uses TRBV11-2 with TRBJ2-3, with D possibly matching TRBD2 (6 bases). The CDR3 spans 21 residues. Germline V lookup: CDR1 SGHAT, CDR2 FQNNGV. The CDR3 here is CASSLREVVKGTLSLTDTQYF. The CDR3 nucleotides are TGTGCCAGCAGCTTAAGGGAGGTAGTGAAGGGAACGCTTTCTCTAACAGATACACAGTATTTT.

This clonotype was seen at least ten times. The chain has TRBV29-1 and TRBJ2-5; the match to TRBD1 covers 8 bases. V was pared by 6 bases and J by 1 base, with 10 bases of the junction left unmatched. Per germline, CDR1 SQVTM and CDR2 ANQGSEA. The CDR3 extends over 15 amino acids. The CDR3 coding sequence is TGCAGCGTAACCACAGGGGGGACTGCCCAAGAGACCCAGTACTTC. Residues: CSVTTGGTAQETQYF.